The 21 T cell receptor beta chains in this list originate from one sample, sequenced in a study of CD8 T cells in Susac syndrome. Random hexamers were used to reverse transcribe the RNA input (roughly 0.5 to 1 ug). TCRdb used MiXCR to reprocess the immunoSEQ multiplex PCR reads, holding one entry per CDR3 protein. Of 150,000 to 200,000 distinct CDR3 sequences listed, 85% to 95% are singletons. Material for sequencing was CD8+ T cells from PBMCs. The source of these receptors is a human donor with Susac syndrome.

The genes are TRBV9 and TRBJ2-7; no clear D. CDR3 length: 12 amino acids. Germline V gives CDR1 SGDLS, CDR2 YYNGEE. Trimming stripped 0 bases from V and 4 bases from J, with 5 bases between. CDR3 sequence reads: CASSVAEYEQYF. The CDR3, as DNA: TGTGCCAGCAGCGTAGCGGAATACGAGCAGTACTTC. Variable domain in full (rest from reference TRBV9 and TRBJ2-7): DSGVTQTPKHLITATGQRVTLRCSPRSGDLSVYWYQQSLDQGLQFLIQYYNGEERAKGNILERFSAQQFPDLHSELNLSSLELGDSALYFCASSVAEYEQYFGPGTRLTVT.

The chain combines TRBV29-1 with TRBJ2-4; TRBD2 matches 8 bases. Germline CDR1 and CDR2: SQVTM and ANQGSEA. Trimming cost V 4 bases and J 1 base; bases outside gene matches: 3. This CDR3 is 14 amino acids long. CDR3 nucleotides: TGCAGCGTTGCCGGGGGGGCCGCCAAAAACATTCAGTACTTC. Its protein is CSVAGGAAKNIQYF.

The chain employs TRBV9 and TRBJ2-6, with D unclear. Trimming left V 4 bases short and J 0 bases short, with 11 bases between. The CDR3 spans 16 residues. Germline V gives CDR1 SGDLS, CDR2 YYNGEE. CDR3 amino acids: CASSLRPSSGANVLTF. The CDR3 bases are TGTGCCAGCAGCCTCCGACCAAGCTCTGGGGCCAACGTCCTGACTTTC.

The chain uses TRBV7-2 and TRBJ1-4; 9 nucleotides match TRBD1. The CDR3 runs to 18 residues. Germline V lookup: CDR1 SGHTA, CDR2 FQGNSA. V lost 5 bases to trimming and J lost 0 bases; unmatched junction nucleotides: 10. The CDR3 here is CASSPRDRATATNEKLFF. The CDR3 nucleotides are TGTGCCAGCAGCCCCCGGGACAGGGCTACTGCAACTAATGAAAAACTGTTTTTT.

V is TRBV20-1 and J is TRBJ1-2, with D tentatively TRBD1 (5 bases). V lost 6 bases and J lost 12, with 26 bases in between. There are 14 residues in the CDR3. Germline loops: CDR1 DFQATT, CDR2 SNEGSKA (reference sequence). CDR3 DNA: TGCAGTGCCATGGCCAGAACGGGACTCTCGTCGGACACCTTC. Its protein is CSAMARTGLSSDTF.

J is TRBJ2-7 and V is TRBV3-1, with 12 bases aligning to TRBD2. The germline CDR1 and CDR2 sequences are LGHDT and YNNKEL (reference sequence). The length of the CDR3 is 16 residues. V was clipped by 2 bases and J by 9 bases; unmatched bases: 11. Here the CDR3 reads CASSQNPGTSGQPQYF. The CDR3 DNA sequence: TGTGCCAGCAGCCAAAACCCCGGGACTAGCGGGCAACCGCAGTACTTC.

J is TRBJ1-2 and V is TRBV9, with TRBD1 matching 7 bases. The CDR3 has 15 amino acids. Germline V CDR1 and CDR2: SGDLS, YYNGEE. The trim removed 4 bases at V and 5 bases at J, leaving 11 bases unmatched. Here the CDR3 reads CASSITGTELYGYTF. In DNA form, the CDR3 reads TGTGCCAGCAGCATCACCGGGACAGAGTTATATGGCTACACCTTC.

V gene TRBV28 combines with J gene TRBJ1-6, with TRBD1 as a possible D gene (6 bases). Germline CDR1 and CDR2: MDHEN and SYDVKM. The CDR3 is 14 residues long. Trimming removed 6 bases from V and 8 bases from J, with 14 bases in between. For the CDR3, the DNA is TGTGCCAGCAGACTACAGGGTTCGGATTCACCCCTCCACTTT. This translates into CASRLQGSDSPLHF.

The chain links TRBV30 to TRBJ2-7; D is unclear. The V end lost 0 bases, the J end lost 2 bases, and 20 bases lay between the germline ends. The CDR3 contains 17 residues. Germline loops: CDR1 GTSNPN, CDR2 SVGIG (reference sequence). The CDR3 sequence: CAWSVHTPGRQTYEQYF. Here the CDR3 DNA reads TGTGCCTGGAGTGTACATACACCGGGTCGACAAACCTACGAGCAGTACTTC.

The chain joins TRBV20-1 to TRBJ1-4, with D tentatively TRBD1 (6 bases). Trimming took 0 bases from V and 8 from J, leaving 13 bases between them. Germline CDR1 DFQATT, CDR2 SNEGSKA (reference sequence). The CDR3 extends over 14 amino acids. The CDR3, as DNA: TGCAGTGCTAGAGATCCAGGGGTAGTAGAAAAACTGTTTTTT. Protein product: CSARDPGVVEKLFF.

Only one count was recorded for this clonotype. The chain joins TRBV19 to TRBJ2-7, with D perhaps assigned TRBD1 or TRBD2 (5 bases each). The CDR3 runs to 18 residues. CDR1 LNHDA and CDR2 SQIVND come from the germline V gene (reference sequence). The ends were cut back, 3 bases at V and 0 bases at J, with 21 bases in the middle. The CDR3 sequence is CASSMSGAYRVGSYEQYF. The CDR3, as DNA: TGTGCCAGTAGTATGTCCGGGGCCTACCGCGTAGGCTCCTACGAGCAGTACTTC.

The chain carries TRBV9 and TRBJ2-1; D gene unclear. Germline V CDR1 and CDR2: SGDLS, YYNGEE. The CDR3 is 11 residues long. Trimming cost V 5 bases and J 9 bases, with 9 bases left between them. CDR3 in DNA: TGTGCCAGCAGTGGCTCTGGTGAGCAGTTCTTC. Its protein is CASSGSGEQFF.

The chain joins TRBV20-1 to TRBJ1-5, with TRBD1 identical over 8 bases. Germline CDR1 DFQATT, CDR2 SNEGSKA (reference sequence). This CDR3 has 13 residues. After removal of 0 bases from V and 6 bases from J, the junction contained 1 base not matched to a gene. Written as DNA, the CDR3 is TGCAGTGCTAGAGACAGGGGGCTTCAGCCCCAGCATTTT. This gives the protein CSARDRGLQPQHF.

This CDR3 reads CASSFGQGAWNEQFF. The DNA for the CDR3 is TGTGCCAGCAGCTTCGGACAGGGTGCTTGGAATGAGCAGTTCTTC. This chain uses TRBV6-5 with TRBJ2-1; 8 bases agree with TRBD1. Per germline, CDR1 MNHEY and CDR2 SVGAGI. The junction had 11 bases not matched to a gene; V was cut back by 6 bases and J by 7 bases. There are 15 residues in the CDR3.

This chain joins TRBV13 and TRBJ2-5; a possible D gene is TRBD2 (5 bases). V was trimmed by 3 bases and J by 5 bases, leaving 16 bases between them. Germline assignment: CDR1 PRHDT and CDR2 FYEKMQ (reference sequence). The CDR3 is 15 residues long. CDR3 DNA: TGTGCCAGCAGCTTGGGCCAGACAAGAGGGGAGACCCAGTACTTC. This codes for CASSLGQTRGETQYF.

The chain couples TRBV4-1 to TRBJ2-7, with 14 bases aligning to TRBD2. The CDR3 is made up of 15 amino acids. Germline-derived CDR1 and CDR2 are MGHRA and YSYEKL. J lost 3 bases, V lost 4 bases, and 2 bases had no gene match. The CDR3 is CASSRGLAGGYEQYF. The CDR3 bases are TGCGCCAGCAGCCGCGGACTAGCGGGAGGCTACGAGCAGTACTTC.

The chain joins TRBV29-1 to TRBJ1-1; TRBD1 is a possible D gene (6 bases). Germline CDR1 and CDR2: SQVTM and ANQGSEA. V was clipped by 7 bases and J by 1 base, with 10 bases between them. This CDR3 contains 12 residues. The DNA of the CDR3 is TGCAGCGGCGGACAGTCGAACACTGAAGCTTTCTTT. Protein product: CSGGQSNTEAFF.

The V call is TRBV5-6, the J call TRBJ2-5; D is undetermined. Germline CDR1 reads SGHDT; CDR2 reads YYEEEE. CDR3 length equals 14 residues. V was clipped by 1 base and J by 4 bases, with 11 bases between them. This chain's CDR3 is CASSLSAARETQYF. In DNA form, the CDR3 reads TGTGCCAGCAGCTTGTCGGCAGCGAGAGAGACCCAGTACTTC.

The gene calls are TRBV24-1 and TRBJ2-3; 8 positions match TRBD1. Germline V gene data show CDR1 as KGHDR and CDR2 as SFDVKD. After removal of 1 base from V and 1 base from J, the junction contained 6 bases not matched to a gene. This CDR3 contains 17 residues. The CDR3 sequence: CATSDFAVTGGTDTQYF. The CDR3 DNA is TGTGCCACCAGTGATTTCGCGGTGACAGGGGGCACAGATACGCAGTATTTT.

This rearrangement joins TRBV20-1 to TRBJ1-2; D call uncertain. V lost 6 bases, J lost 0 bases, and 14 bases lay in between. Germline V gene data show CDR1 as DFQATT and CDR2 as SNEGSKA (reference sequence). The CDR3 is 14 residues long. The CDR3 here is CSALEGGTNYGYTF. The CDR3 region has the DNA TGCAGTGCCCTGGAGGGAGGGACTAACTATGGCTACACCTTC.

The CDR3 coding sequence is TGCGCCAGCAGCCAACTCGACAGGGTACAAGAGACCCAGTACTTC. As protein: CASSQLDRVQETQYF. The chain links TRBV4-1 to TRBJ2-5, with 7 bases that match TRBD1. V was clipped by 2 bases and J by 2 bases; unmatched bases: 5. Germline V lookup: CDR1 MGHRA, CDR2 YSYEKL. The CDR3 length is 15 residues.